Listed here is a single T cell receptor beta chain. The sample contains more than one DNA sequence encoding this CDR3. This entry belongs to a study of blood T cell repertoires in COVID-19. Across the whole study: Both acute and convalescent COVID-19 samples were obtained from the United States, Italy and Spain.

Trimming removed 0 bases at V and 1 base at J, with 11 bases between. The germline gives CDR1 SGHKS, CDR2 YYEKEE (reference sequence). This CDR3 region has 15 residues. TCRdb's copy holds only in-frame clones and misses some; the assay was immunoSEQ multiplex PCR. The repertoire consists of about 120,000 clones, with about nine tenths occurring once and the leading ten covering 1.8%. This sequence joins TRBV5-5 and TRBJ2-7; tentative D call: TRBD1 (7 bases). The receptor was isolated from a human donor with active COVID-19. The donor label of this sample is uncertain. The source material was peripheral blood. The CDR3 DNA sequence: TGTGCCAGCAGCTTGGTCCCAGGGGGGTCCTACGAGCAGTACTTC. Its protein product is CASSLVPGGSYEQYF.